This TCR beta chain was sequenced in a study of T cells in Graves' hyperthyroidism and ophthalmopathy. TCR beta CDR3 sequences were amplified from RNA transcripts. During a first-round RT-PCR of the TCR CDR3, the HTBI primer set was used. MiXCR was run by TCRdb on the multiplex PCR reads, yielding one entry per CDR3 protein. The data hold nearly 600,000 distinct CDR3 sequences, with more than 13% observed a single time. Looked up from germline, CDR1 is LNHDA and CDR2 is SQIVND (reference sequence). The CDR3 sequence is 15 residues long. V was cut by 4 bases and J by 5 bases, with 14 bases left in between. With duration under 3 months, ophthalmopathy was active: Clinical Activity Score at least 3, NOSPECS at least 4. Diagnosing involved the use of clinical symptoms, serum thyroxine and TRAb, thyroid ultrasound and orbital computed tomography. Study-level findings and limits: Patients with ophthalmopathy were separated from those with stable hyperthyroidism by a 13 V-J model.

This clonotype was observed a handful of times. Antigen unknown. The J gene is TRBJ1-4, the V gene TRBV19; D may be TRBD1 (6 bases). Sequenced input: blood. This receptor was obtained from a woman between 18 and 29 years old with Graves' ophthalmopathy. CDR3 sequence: CASSNSGTSNEKLFF. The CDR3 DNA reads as TGTGCCAGTAGTAATTCCGGGACATCGAATGAAAAACTGTTTTTT.